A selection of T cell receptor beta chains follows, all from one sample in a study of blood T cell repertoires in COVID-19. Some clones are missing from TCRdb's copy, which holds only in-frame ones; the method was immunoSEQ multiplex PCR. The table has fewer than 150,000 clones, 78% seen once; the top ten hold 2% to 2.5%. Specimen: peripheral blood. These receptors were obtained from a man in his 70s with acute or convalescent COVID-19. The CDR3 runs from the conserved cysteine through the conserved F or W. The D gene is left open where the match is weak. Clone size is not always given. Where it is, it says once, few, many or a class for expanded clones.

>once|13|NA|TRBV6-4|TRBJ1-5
CASSLDSNQPQHF
TGTGCCAGCAGTCTAGATAGCAATCAGCCCCAGCATTTT
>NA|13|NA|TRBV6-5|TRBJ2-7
CASSYSSPYEQYF
TGTGCCAGCAGTTACTCCTCCCCCTACGAGCAGTACTTC
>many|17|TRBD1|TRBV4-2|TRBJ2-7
CASSQDLYEGQSYEQYF
TGTGCCAGCAGCCAAGATCTCTATGAGGGACAGTCCTACGAGCAGTACTTC
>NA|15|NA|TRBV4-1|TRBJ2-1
CASSHQGGGLNEQFF
TGCGCCAGCAGCCATCAGGGCGGGGGCCTTAATGAGCAGTTCTTC
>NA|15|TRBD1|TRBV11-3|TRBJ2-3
CASSLRGQGLDTQYF
TGTGCCAGCAGCTTAAGGGGACAGGGACTAGATACGCAGTATTTT
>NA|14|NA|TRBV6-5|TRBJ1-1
CASSGPNRNTEAFF
TGTGCCAGCAGCGGTCCTAACCGGAACACTGAAGCTTTCTTT
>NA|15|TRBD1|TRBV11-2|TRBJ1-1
CASSLEGRGPTEAFF
TGTGCCAGCAGCTTAGAGGGCAGGGGGCCTACTGAAGCTTTCTTT
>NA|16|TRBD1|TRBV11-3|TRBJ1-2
CASSFAMDRAGYGYTF
TGTGCCAGCAGCTTCGCAATGGACAGGGCCGGGTATGGCTACACCTTC
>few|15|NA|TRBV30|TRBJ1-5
CAWSVGPGRGTAQHF
TGTGCCTGGAGTGTAGGCCCAGGGAGGGGGACGGCCCAGCATTTT
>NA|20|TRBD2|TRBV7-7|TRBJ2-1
CASSLDSSGGAQSYYNEQFF
TGTGCTAGCAGCTTAGATTCTAGCGGGGGGGCCCAGTCCTACTACAATGAGCAGTTCTTC
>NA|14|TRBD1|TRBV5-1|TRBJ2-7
CASSPRDRGNEQYF
TGCGCCAGCAGCCCCCGGGACAGGGGGAACGAGCAGTACTTC
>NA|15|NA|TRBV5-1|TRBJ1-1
CASSLAGGARTEAFF
TGCGCCAGCAGCTTGGCCGGGGGGGCTCGGACTGAAGCTTTCTTT
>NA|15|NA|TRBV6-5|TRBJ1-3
CASSSRGHSGNTIYF
TGTGCCAGCAGTTCCAGGGGCCACTCTGGAAACACCATATATTTT
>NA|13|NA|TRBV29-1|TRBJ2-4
CSVSPGGRNIQYF
TGCAGCGTTTCTCCGGGGGGCAGAAACATTCAGTACTTC